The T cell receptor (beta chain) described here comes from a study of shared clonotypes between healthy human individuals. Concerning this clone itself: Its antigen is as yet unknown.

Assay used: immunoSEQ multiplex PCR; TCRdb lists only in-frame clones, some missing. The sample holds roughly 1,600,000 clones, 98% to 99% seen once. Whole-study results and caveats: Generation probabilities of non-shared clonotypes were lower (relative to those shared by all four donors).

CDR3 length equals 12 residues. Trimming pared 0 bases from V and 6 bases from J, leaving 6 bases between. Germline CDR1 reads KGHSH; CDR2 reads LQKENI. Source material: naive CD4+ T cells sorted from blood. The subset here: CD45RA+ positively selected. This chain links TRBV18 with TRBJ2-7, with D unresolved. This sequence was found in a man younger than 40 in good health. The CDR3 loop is CASSPPKVEQYF. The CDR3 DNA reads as TGTGCCAGCTCACCACCGAAAGTCGAGCAGTACTTC.